Listed below are T cell receptor beta chains from one sample, sequenced in a study of T cell changes during pregnancy in multiple sclerosis. The assay was immunoSEQ multiplex PCR, and TCRdb's table has in-frame clones only and misses some. The table records tens of thousands of clones, about 94% of them present only once. Sequenced material: peripheral blood, taken in the third trimester of pregnancy. The receptors originated from a female donor in good health, enrolled as a control in a pregnancy study. Each CDR3 is given with its conserved first and last residue. D genes are given only for firm matches. Where a row states a size, it is once, few, many or the class of an expanded clone; other rows omit it.

v_gene,j_gene,d_gene,abundance,CDR3aa,CDR3nt
TRBV11-1,TRBJ2-5,.,.,CASSSAQGVATQYF,TGTGCCAGCAGCTCCGCACAGGGAGTGGCGACCCAGTACTTC
TRBV5-1,TRBJ2-1,.,.,CASSLLPGHLYNEQFF,TGCGCCAGCAGCTTGTTACCGGGACACCTCTACAATGAGCAGTTCTTC
TRBV18,TRBJ1-5,.,.,CASSGEEGLWQPQHF,TGTGCCAGCTCAGGGGAGGAAGGCTTGTGGCAGCCCCAGCATTTT
TRBV19,TRBJ2-1,TRBD2,.,CASTSSLAGGYNEQFF,TGTGCCAGTACTTCGAGCCTAGCGGGGGGCTACAATGAGCAGTTCTTC
TRBV28,TRBJ2-7,TRBD2,few,CASLLAGDSYEQYF,TGTGCCAGCCTTCTAGCGGGAGATAGTTACGAGCAGTACTTC
TRBV7-2,TRBJ1-2,TRBD1,.,CASSLILKTGLLYGYTF,TGTGCCAGCAGCTTAATCTTGAAGACAGGGCTCCTCTATGGCTACACCTTC
TRBV6-5,TRBJ1-1,.,.,CASSYRGTGSEAFF,TGTGCCAGCAGTTATCGGGGAACGGGCTCTGAAGCTTTCTTT
TRBV4-3,TRBJ2-1,TRBD2,.,CASSQESALAGGNEQFF,TGCGCCAGCAGCCAAGAGAGCGCACTAGCGGGGGGGAATGAGCAGTTCTTC
TRBV10-3,TRBJ2-3,.,.,CAARNSSSTDTQYF,TGTGCCGCCAGGAACAGTTCTAGCACAGATACGCAGTATTTT
TRBV11-2,TRBJ1-1,.,.,CASSLVIEMNTEAFF,TGTGCCAGCAGCTTAGTCATAGAAATGAACACTGAAGCTTTCTTT
TRBV6-1,TRBJ2-4,TRBD2,.,CASSEAQAGNLAKNIQYF,TGTGCCAGCAGTGAAGCCCAAGCGGGAAACCTAGCCAAAAACATTCAGTACTTC
TRBV20-1,TRBJ2-1,.,.,CSANRNEQFF,TGCAGTGCTAATCGCAATGAGCAGTTCTTC
TRBV25-1,TRBJ2-2,TRBD1,.,CASSERNRGNTGELFF,TGTGCCAGCAGTGAAAGGAACAGGGGGAACACCGGGGAGCTGTTTTTT
TRBV14,TRBJ1-4,.,.,CASSQVRGGGREKLFF,TGTGCCAGCAGCCAAGTACGAGGGGGAGGGAGAGAAAAACTGTTTTTT
TRBV6-5,TRBJ1-2,.,.,CASWAGNYGYTF,TGTGCCAGCTGGGCGGGGAACTATGGCTACACCTTC
TRBV5-1,TRBJ2-3,TRBD2,.,CASSTGTSGSTDTQYF,TGCGCCAGCAGCACCGGGACTAGCGGGAGCACAGATACGCAGTATTTT
TRBV6-4,TRBJ2-2,TRBD1,.,CASSDWDSPAGELFF,TGTGCCAGCAGTGACTGGGACAGCCCGGCCGGGGAGCTGTTTTTT
TRBV6-1,TRBJ2-4,.,.,CASSDRGSKNIQYF,TGTGCCAGCAGTGACCGAGGGTCCAAAAACATTCAGTACTTC
TRBV7-3,TRBJ2-1,.,.,CASSRQRNNEQFF,TGTGCCAGCAGCAGGCAGAGGAACAATGAGCAGTTCTTC
TRBV28,TRBJ2-1,TRBD2,.,CASSLTSGESYNEQFF,TGTGCCAGCAGTTTAACTAGCGGGGAGTCCTACAATGAGCAGTTCTTC
TRBV6-5,TRBJ1-6,TRBD1,.,CASSRGGQGNSPLHF,TGTGCCAGCAGTCGCGGAGGACAGGGAAATTCACCCCTCCACTTT
TRBV28,TRBJ2-7,.,.,CASSREMRRYEQYF,TGTGCCAGCAGTCGTGAAATGAGGCGGTACGAGCAGTACTTC
TRBV10-3,TRBJ1-1,TRBD1,once,CAISEGTGGPGAFF,TGTGCCATCAGTGAGGGGACAGGGGGTCCAGGCGCTTTCTTT
TRBV10-3,TRBJ2-5,.,.,CAISLGGAGQETQYF,TGTGCCATCAGCCTAGGGGGGGCTGGCCAAGAGACCCAGTACTTC
TRBV5-8,TRBJ2-1,.,.,CASSTINRVPYNEQFF,TGTGCCAGCAGTACTATAAACAGGGTACCTTACAATGAGCAGTTCTTC
TRBV7-3,TRBJ2-2,TRBD1,.,CASSSTGTGNTGELFF,TGTGCCAGCAGCTCGACCGGGACAGGGAACACCGGGGAGCTGTTTTTT
TRBV6-6,TRBJ1-5,.,once,CASSRSNQPQHF,TGTGCCAGCAGCAGGTCCAATCAGCCCCAGCATTTT
TRBV29-1,TRBJ1-2,TRBD1,.,CSAPDRGLGYTF,TGCAGCGCCCCGGACAGGGGGCTTGGCTACACCTTC
TRBV4-1,TRBJ2-7,TRBD2,once,CASSLVIAGGPKQYF,TGCGCCAGCAGCCTAGTCATAGCGGGGGGGCCTAAGCAGTACTTC
TRBV5-1,TRBJ1-5,.,.,CASSPSGGDQPQHF,TGCGCCAGCAGCCCCTCGGGTGGTGACCAGCCCCAGCATTTT
TRBV30,TRBJ2-7,.,.,CAWRLEGAGLYEQYF,TGTGCCTGGAGGTTAGAGGGTGCGGGACTCTACGAGCAGTACTTC
TRBV18,TRBJ1-1,TRBD1,.,CASSPTGSAEAFF,TGTGCCAGCTCACCGACAGGGTCGGCTGAAGCTTTCTTT
TRBV6-1,TRBJ2-5,TRBD1,once,CASSAGQVLGSETQYF,TGTGCCAGCAGTGCGGGACAGGTCCTTGGATCAGAGACCCAGTACTTC
TRBV27,TRBJ2-7,.,.,CASSFNRISYEQYF,TGTGCCAGCAGTTTTAATCGTATCTCCTACGAGCAGTACTTC
TRBV27,TRBJ1-5,TRBD1,.,CASSGTANSNQPQHF,TGTGCCAGCAGTGGGACAGCTAATAGCAATCAGCCCCAGCATTTT
TRBV7-3,TRBJ2-2,TRBD2,.,CASRAGPNTGELFF,TGTGCCAGCAGAGCGGGGCCGAACACCGGGGAGCTGTTTTTT
TRBV28,TRBJ1-5,.,once,CASMGEQPQHF,TGTGCCAGCATGGGAGAACAGCCCCAGCATTTT
TRBV11-3,TRBJ2-1,TRBD2,.,CASSLAGRRAYNEQFF,TGTGCCAGCAGCTTAGCCGGGAGGCGGGCCTACAATGAGCAGTTCTTC
TRBV28,TRBJ2-7,.,.,CASSQGPYEQYF,TGTGCCAGCTCCCAGGGGCCCTACGAGCAGTACTTC
TRBV5-1,TRBJ2-1,TRBD1,.,CASSTTGVDEQFF,TGCGCCAGCAGCACTACAGGGGTCGATGAGCAGTTCTTC
TRBV7-2,TRBJ1-5,.,.,CASSFGRGYQPQHF,TGTGCCAGCAGCTTTGGCAGGGGTTATCAGCCCCAGCATTTT
TRBV6-5,TRBJ2-3,TRBD1,.,CASSPGTGTDTQYF,TGTGCCAGCAGCCCCGGGACAGGGACAGATACGCAGTATTTT
TRBV5-6,TRBJ2-7,TRBD1,.,CASSPGTGLYEQYF,TGTGCCAGCAGCCCTGGGACAGGGCTTTACGAGCAGTACTTC
TRBV19,TRBJ2-1,TRBD2,.,CASSISGGSAYNEQFF,TGTGCCAGTAGTATAAGCGGCGGGAGTGCTTACAATGAGCAGTTCTTC
TRBV5-1,TRBJ1-1,.,.,CASSPTAPGANTEAFF,TGCGCCAGCAGCCCGACCGCCCCAGGGGCGAACACTGAAGCTTTCTTT
TRBV7-9,TRBJ1-2,.,.,CASSPTGGAGGYTF,TGTGCCAGCAGCCCTACGGGGGGCGCTGGGGGCTACACCTTC
TRBV11-3,TRBJ2-3,.,.,CATKNTRGTDTQYF,TGTGCGACTAAAAACACGCGCGGCACAGATACGCAGTATTTT
TRBV27,TRBJ2-7,.,.,CASSFSGNYEQYF,TGTGCCAGCAGTTTTTCCGGGAACTACGAGCAGTACTTC
TRBV6-1,TRBJ1-1,.,once,CASSEHRQDTEAFF,TGTGCCAGCAGTGAACATCGACAGGACACTGAAGCTTTCTTT
TRBV27,TRBJ2-5,.,.,CASSWKRGETQYF,TGTGCCAGCAGTTGGAAGCGAGGGGAGACCCAGTACTTC
TRBV15,TRBJ2-1,TRBD1,.,CATSRGGQGLYNEQFF,TGTGCCACCAGCAGAGGGGGACAGGGGCTTTACAATGAGCAGTTCTTC
TRBV5-1,TRBJ1-1,.,.,CASSLESRDTEAFF,TGCGCCAGCAGCTTGGAGTCCAGGGACACTGAAGCTTTCTTT
TRBV10-3,TRBJ1-5,.,.,CAISQHSRWGQGNQPQHF,TGTGCCATCAGTCAACACTCTCGGTGGGGGCAAGGCAATCAGCCCCAGCATTTT
TRBV27,TRBJ1-4,TRBD1,.,CASSFGTDEKLFF,TGTGCCAGCAGTTTCGGGACAGATGAAAAACTGTTTTTT
TRBV7-9,TRBJ2-7,.,.,CAIGRDSAKTPF,TGTGCCATCGGGAGGGACAGCGCTAAAACTCCCTTC
TRBV5-6,TRBJ2-3,TRBD2,.,CASSLGVAGGAVPTDTQYF,TGTGCCAGCAGCTTAGGAGTAGCGGGAGGGGCGGTCCCAACAGATACGCAGTATTTT
TRBV10-3,TRBJ2-1,TRBD2,.,CAISESGGDSSYNEQFF,TGTGCCATCAGTGAGTCGGGAGGGGATAGCTCCTACAATGAGCAGTTCTTC
TRBV19,TRBJ1-5,.,.,CASSRDYGNQPQHF,TGTGCCAGTAGCAGGGATTACGGCAATCAGCCCCAGCATTTT
TRBV27,TRBJ2-3,TRBD2,.,CASSFASGSPGGQYF,TGTGCCAGCAGTTTCGCTAGCGGGAGCCCAGGAGGGCAGTATTTT
TRBV9,TRBJ2-6,TRBD1,.,CASSVGTGGFGANVLTF,TGTGCCAGCAGCGTAGGGACAGGGGGTTTTGGGGCCAACGTCCTGACTTTC